The clone carrying this T cell receptor (beta chain) has only one observation. The data belong to a study of cytomegalovirus exposure and HLA in healthy donors. The CDR3 has 13 amino acids. Trimming took off 7 bases at V and 3 bases at J, with 13 bases between the two ends. Germline-derived CDR1 and CDR2 are SQVTM and ANQGSEA. A multiplex PCR was run with 60 Vbeta primers and 13 Jbeta primers. Repertoires were generated with immunoSEQ multiplex PCR, while TCRdb's copy carries only in-frame clones and drops some. The data hold around 120,000 clones, with 65% to 90% observed a single time. This TCR was sampled from a man between 18 and 35 years old in good health and CMV-seronegative. Material: PBMCs. This sequence joins TRBV29-1 and TRBJ2-1; D gene ambiguous. CDR3 nucleotides: TGCAGCGAGCGCAGCTCTTACTACAATGAGCAGTTCTTC. Protein: CSERSSYYNEQFF.